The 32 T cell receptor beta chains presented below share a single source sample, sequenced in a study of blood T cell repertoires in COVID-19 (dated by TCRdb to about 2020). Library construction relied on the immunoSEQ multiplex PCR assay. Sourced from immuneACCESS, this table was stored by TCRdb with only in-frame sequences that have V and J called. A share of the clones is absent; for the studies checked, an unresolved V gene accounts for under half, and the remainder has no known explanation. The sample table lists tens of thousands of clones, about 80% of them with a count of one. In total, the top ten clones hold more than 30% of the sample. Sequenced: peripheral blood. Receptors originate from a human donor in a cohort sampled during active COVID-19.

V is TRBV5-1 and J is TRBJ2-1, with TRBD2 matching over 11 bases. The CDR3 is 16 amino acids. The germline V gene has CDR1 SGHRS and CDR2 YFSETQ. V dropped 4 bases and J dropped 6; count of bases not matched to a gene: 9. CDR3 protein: CASSLDLAGGGNEQFF. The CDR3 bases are TGCGCCAGCAGCCTGGATCTAGCGGGAGGAGGCAATGAGCAGTTCTTC.

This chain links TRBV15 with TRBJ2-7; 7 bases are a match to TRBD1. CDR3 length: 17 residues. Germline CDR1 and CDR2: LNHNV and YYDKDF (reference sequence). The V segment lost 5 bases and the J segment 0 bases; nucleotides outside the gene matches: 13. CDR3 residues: CATSHPFDRVNSYEQYF. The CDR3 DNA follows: TGTGCCACCAGCCATCCTTTCGACAGGGTCAACTCCTACGAGCAGTACTTC.

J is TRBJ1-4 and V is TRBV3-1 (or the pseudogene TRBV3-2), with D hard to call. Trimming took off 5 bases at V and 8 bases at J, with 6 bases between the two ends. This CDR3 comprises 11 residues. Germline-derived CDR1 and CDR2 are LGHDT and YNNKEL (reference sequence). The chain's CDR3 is CASSSEEKLFF. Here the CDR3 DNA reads TGTGCCAGCAGCTCCGAGGAAAAACTGTTTTTT.

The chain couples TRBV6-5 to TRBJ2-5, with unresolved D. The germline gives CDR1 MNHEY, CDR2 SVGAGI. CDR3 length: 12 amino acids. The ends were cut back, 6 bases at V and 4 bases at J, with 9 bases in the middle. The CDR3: CASRARRETQYF. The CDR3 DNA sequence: TGTGCCAGCAGGGCTCGTCGAGAGACCCAGTACTTC.

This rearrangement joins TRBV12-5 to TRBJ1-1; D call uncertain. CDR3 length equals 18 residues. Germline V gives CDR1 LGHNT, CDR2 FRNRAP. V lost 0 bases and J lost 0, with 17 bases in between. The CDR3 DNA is TGTGCTAGTGGTTTGGTACGAGGGCAGGTAGGGATGAACACTGAAGCTTTCTTT. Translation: CASGLVRGQVGMNTEAFF.

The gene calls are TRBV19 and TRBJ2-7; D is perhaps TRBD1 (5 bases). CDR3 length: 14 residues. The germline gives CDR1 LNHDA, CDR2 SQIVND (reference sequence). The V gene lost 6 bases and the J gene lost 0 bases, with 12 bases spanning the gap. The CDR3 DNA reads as TGTGCCAGTAGAGCAGACAGCCTCTCCTACGAGCAGTACTTC. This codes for CASRADSLSYEQYF.

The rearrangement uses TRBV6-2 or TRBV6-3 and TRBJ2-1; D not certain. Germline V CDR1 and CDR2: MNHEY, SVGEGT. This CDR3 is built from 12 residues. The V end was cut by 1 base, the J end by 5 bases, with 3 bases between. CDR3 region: CASSYFDNEQFF. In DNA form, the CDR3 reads TGTGCCAGCAGTTACTTCGACAATGAGCAGTTCTTC.

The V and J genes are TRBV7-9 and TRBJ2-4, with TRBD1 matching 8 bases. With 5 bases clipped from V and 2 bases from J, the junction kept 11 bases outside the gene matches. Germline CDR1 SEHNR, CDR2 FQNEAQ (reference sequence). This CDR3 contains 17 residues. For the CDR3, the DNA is TGTGCCAGCAGCCCACAGGGGGATTACGGGACCAAAAACATTCAGTACTTC. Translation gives CASSPQGDYGTKNIQYF. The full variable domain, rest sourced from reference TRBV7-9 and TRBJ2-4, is DTGVSQNPRHKITKRGQNVTFRCDPISEHNRLYWYRQTLGQGPEFLTYFQNEAQLEKSRLLSDRFSAERPKGSFSTLEIQRTEQGDSAMYLCASSPQGDYGTKNIQYFGAGTRLSVL.

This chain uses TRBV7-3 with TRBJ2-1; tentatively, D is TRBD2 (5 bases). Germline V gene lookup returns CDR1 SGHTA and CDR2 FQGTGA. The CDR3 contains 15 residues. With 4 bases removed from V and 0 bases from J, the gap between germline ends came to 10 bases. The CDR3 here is CASSSTGSSYNEQFF. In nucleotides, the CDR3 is TGTGCCAGCAGCTCAACTGGGAGCTCCTACAATGAGCAGTTCTTC.

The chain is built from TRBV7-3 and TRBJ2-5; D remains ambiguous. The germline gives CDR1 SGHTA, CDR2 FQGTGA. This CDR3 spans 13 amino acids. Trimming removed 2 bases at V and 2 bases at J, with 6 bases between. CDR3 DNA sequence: TGTGCCAGCAGCTTAGTTCAGCAAGAGACCCAGTACTTC. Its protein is CASSLVQQETQYF.

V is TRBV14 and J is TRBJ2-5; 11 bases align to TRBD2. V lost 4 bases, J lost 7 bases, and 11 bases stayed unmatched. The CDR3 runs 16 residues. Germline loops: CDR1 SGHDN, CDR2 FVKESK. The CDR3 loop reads CASSRLLTSGKVTQYF. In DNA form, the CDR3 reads TGTGCCAGCAGCCGGCTCCTGACTAGCGGGAAGGTGACCCAGTACTTC.

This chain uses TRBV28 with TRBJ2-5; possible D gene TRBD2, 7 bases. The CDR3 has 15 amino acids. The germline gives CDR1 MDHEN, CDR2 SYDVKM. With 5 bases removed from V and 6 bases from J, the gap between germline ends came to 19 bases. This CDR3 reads CASSGGGGPGQTQYF. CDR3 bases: TGTGCCAGCAGTGGGGGCGGGGGACCCGGGCAGACCCAGTACTTC.

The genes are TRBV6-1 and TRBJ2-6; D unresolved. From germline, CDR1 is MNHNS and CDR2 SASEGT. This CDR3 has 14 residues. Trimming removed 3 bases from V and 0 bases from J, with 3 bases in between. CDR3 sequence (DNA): TGTGCCAGCAGTGAGAGCTCTGGGGCCAACGTCCTGACTTTC. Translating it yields CASSESSGANVLTF.

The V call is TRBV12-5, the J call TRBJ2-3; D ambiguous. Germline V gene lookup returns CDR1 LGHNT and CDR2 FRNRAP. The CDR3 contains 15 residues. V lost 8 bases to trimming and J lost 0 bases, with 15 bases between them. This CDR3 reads CASSPAALSTDTQYF. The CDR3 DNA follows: TGTGCTAGTTCCCCCGCGGCGCTCAGCACAGATACGCAGTATTTT.

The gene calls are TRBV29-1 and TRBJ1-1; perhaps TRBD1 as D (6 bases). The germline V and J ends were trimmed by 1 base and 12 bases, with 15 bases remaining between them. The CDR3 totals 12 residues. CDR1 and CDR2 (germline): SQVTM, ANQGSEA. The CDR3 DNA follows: TGCAGCGTTGAAGGGGGGGGCGGGAAAACTTTCTTT. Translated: CSVEGGGGKTFF. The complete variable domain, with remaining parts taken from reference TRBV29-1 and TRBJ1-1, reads SAVISQKPSRDICQRGTSLTIQCQVDSQVTMMFWYRQQPGQSLTLIATANQGSEATYESGFVIDKFPISRPNLTFSTLTVSNMSPEDSSIYLCSVEGGGGKTFFGQGTRLTVV.

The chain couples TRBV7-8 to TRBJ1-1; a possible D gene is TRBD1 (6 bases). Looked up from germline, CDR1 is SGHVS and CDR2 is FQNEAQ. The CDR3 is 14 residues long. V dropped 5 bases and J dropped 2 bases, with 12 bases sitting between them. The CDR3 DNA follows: TGTGCCAGCAGCATACAGGGAATAAACACTGAAGCTTTCTTT. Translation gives CASSIQGINTEAFF. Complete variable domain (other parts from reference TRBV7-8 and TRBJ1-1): GAGVSQSPRYKVAKRGQDVALRCDPISGHVSLFWYQQALGQGPEFLTYFQNEAQLDKSGLPSDRFFAERPEGSVSTLKIQRTQQEDSAVYLCASSIQGINTEAFFGQGTRLTVV.

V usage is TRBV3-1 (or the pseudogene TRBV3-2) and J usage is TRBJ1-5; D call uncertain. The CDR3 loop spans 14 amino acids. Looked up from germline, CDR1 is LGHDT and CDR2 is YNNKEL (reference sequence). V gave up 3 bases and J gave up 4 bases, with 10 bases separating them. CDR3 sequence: CASSHGTGNQPQHF. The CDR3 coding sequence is TGTGCCAGCAGCCATGGTACGGGGAATCAGCCCCAGCATTTT.

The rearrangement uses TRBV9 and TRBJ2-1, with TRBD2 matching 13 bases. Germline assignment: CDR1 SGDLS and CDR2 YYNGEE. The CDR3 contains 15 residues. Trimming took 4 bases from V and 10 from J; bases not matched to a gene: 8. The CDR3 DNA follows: TGTGCCAGCAGCCCCACTAGCGGGAGGGCGGAAGAGCAGTTCTTC. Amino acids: CASSPTSGRAEEQFF.

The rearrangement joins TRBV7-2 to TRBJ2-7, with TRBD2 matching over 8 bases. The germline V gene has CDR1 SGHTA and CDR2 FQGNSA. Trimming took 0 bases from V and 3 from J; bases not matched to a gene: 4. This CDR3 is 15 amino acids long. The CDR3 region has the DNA TGTGCCAGCAGCTTAGCAGCCACTAGCGGCTACGAGCAGTACTTC. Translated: CASSLAATSGYEQYF.

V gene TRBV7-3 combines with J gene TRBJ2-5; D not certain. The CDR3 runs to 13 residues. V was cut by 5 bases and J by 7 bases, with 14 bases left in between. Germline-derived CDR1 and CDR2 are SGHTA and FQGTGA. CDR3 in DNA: TGTGCCAGCAGCCAGAGACCCGAGGTGACCCAGTACTTC. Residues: CASSQRPEVTQYF.

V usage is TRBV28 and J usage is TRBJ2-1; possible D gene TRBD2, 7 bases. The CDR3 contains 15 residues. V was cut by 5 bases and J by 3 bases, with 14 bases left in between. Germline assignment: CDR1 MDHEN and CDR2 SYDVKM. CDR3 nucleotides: TGTGCCAGCAGTACCCTAGGGGGGGTCTACAATGAGCAGTTCTTC. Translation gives CASSTLGGVYNEQFF.

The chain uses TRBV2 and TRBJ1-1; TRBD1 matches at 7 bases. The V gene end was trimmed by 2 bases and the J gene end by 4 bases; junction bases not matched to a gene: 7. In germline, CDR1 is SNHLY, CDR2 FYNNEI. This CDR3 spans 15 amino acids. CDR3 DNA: TGTGCCAGCAGTGAACCAGCAGGGGGGACCACTGAAGCTTTCTTT. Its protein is CASSEPAGGTTEAFF.

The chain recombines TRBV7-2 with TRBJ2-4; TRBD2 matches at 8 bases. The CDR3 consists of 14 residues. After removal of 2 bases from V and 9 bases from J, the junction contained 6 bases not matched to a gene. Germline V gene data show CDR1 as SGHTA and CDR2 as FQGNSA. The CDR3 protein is CASSLRAGEGIQYF. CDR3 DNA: TGTGCCAGCAGCTTACGAGCGGGAGAGGGCATTCAGTACTTC.

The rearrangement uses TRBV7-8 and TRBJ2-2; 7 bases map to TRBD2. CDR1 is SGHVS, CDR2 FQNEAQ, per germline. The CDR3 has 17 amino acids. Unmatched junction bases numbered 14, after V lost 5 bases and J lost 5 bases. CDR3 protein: CASSLKWAGVRTGELFF. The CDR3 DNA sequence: TGTGCCAGCAGCCTGAAGTGGGCGGGAGTGAGGACCGGGGAGCTGTTTTTT.

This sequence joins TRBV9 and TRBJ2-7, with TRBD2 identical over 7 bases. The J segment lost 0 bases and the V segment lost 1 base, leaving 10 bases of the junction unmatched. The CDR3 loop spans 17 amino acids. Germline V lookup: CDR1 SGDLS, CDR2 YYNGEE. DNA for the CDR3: TGTGCCAGCAGCGTAACTCCCCTGGGCGGGAGCTCCTACGAGCAGTACTTC. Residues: CASSVTPLGGSSYEQYF. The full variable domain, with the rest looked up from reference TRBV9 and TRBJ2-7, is DSGVTQTPKHLITATGQRVTLRCSPRSGDLSVYWYQQSLDQGLQFLIQYYNGEERAKGNILERFSAQQFPDLHSELNLSSLELGDSALYFCASSVTPLGGSSYEQYFGPGTRLTVT.

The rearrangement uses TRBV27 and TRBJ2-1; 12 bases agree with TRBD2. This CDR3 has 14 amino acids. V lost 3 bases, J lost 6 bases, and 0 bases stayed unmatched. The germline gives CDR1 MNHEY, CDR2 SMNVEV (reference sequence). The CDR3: CASSLGLAGNEQFF. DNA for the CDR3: TGTGCCAGCAGTTTGGGACTAGCGGGCAATGAGCAGTTCTTC.

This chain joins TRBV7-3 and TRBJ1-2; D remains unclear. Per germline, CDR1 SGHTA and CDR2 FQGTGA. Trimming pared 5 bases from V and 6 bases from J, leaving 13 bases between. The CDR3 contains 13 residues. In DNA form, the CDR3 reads TGTGCCAGCAGCCCCCAAGGAGGGAATGGCTACACCTTC. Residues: CASSPQGGNGYTF.

The CDR3 nucleotides read TGTGCCAGCAGTTGGAGGCTAGAAGCTTTCTTT. Protein: CASSWRLEAFF. The genes are TRBV12-3 or TRBV12-4 and TRBJ1-1, with D hard to call. The CDR3 has 11 amino acids. V was trimmed by 4 bases and J by 8 bases, leaving 8 bases between them.

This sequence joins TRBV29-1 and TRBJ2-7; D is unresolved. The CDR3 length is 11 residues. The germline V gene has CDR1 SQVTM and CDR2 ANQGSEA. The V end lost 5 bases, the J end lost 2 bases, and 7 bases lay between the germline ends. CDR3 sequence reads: CSVTLTYEQYF. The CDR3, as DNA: TGCAGCGTTACCCTAACCTACGAGCAGTACTTC.

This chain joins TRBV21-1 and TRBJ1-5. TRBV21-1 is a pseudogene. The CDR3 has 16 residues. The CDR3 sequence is CASSQTGDYSNQPQHF. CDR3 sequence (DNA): TGTGCCAGCAGCCAAACGGGGGATTATAGCAATCAGCCCCAGCATTTT.

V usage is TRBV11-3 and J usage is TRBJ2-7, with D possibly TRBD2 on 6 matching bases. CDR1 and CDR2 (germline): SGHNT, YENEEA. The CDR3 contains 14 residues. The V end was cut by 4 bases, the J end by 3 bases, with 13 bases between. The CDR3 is CASSSRGTRYEQYF. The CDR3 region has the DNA TGTGCCAGCAGCTCCCGGGGGACGCGCTACGAGCAGTACTTC.

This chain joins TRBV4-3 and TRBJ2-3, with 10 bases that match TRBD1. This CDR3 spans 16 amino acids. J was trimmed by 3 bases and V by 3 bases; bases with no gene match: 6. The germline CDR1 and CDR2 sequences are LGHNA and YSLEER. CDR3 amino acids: CASSQGQGIGTDTQYF. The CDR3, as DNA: TGCGCCAGCAGCCAGGGACAGGGGATTGGGACAGATACGCAGTATTTT.